These 24 T cell receptor beta chains share one sample of origin, sequenced in a study of brain T cells in children with intractable seizures. Sequencing used immunoSEQ multiplex PCR; TCRdb keeps in-frame clones, though not all of them. The profile covers roughly 80,000 clones, with around 91% appearing a single time and roughly 24% taken by the ten largest. The sample in question was peripheral blood, obtained at surgery. The origin of the receptors is a girl aged 2-9 years with Rasmussen encephalitis and intractable seizures.

The chain links TRBV12-3 or TRBV12-4 to TRBJ2-5, with D possibly TRBD2 on 6 matching bases. With 6 bases removed from V and 7 bases from J, the gap between germline ends came to 15 bases. This CDR3 has 13 amino acids. CDR3 nucleotide sequence: TGTGCCAGCAGCCTTCGACTAGTGGGGACCCAGTACTTC. It is translated as CASSLRLVGTQYF.

The chain has TRBV6-5 and TRBJ1-3; 8 bases are a match to TRBD1. Looked up from germline, CDR1 is MNHEY and CDR2 is SVGAGI. The CDR3 is made up of 14 amino acids. The J segment lost 0 bases and the V segment lost 8 bases, leaving 3 bases of the junction unmatched. The CDR3 nucleotides read TGTGCCAGCCTCAGGGGGCCCTCTGGAAACACCATATATTTT. It encodes CASLRGPSGNTIYF.

The chain is built from TRBV27 and TRBJ2-1; D unresolved. V lost 2 bases to trimming and J lost 4 bases, with 9 bases between them. Germline assignment: CDR1 MNHEY and CDR2 SMNVEV (reference sequence). The CDR3 covers 14 residues. The CDR3 bases are TGTGCCAGCAGTTTAAGGACCTCTTACAATGAGCAGTTCTTC. This gives the protein CASSLRTSYNEQFF.

The chain employs TRBV27 and TRBJ1-1; TRBD1 matches at 7 bases. V was pared by 2 bases and J by 1 base, with 7 bases of the junction left unmatched. The CDR3 consists of 16 residues. The germline CDR1 and CDR2 sequences are MNHEY and SMNVEV (reference sequence). DNA of the CDR3: TGTGCCAGCAGTTTAGAGACAGGGAGGGCGAACACTGAAGCTTTCTTT. Translation gives CASSLETGRANTEAFF.

This rearrangement joins TRBV6-5 to TRBJ2-1, with 9 nucleotides matching TRBD1. V gave up 4 bases and J gave up 5 bases; unmatched junction bases: 3. The CDR3 covers 14 residues. Germline CDR1 and CDR2: MNHEY and SVGAGI. DNA for the CDR3: TGTGCCAGCAGTTCAGGGACAGGGAACAATGAGCAGTTCTTC. It specifies CASSSGTGNNEQFF.

A single count supports this clone. V and J are TRBV3-1 (or the pseudogene TRBV3-2) and TRBJ1-1; D perhaps matches TRBD1 (6 bases). CDR1 is LGHDT, CDR2 YNNKEL, per germline (reference sequence). The CDR3 sequence is 12 residues long. Trimming removed 2 bases from V and 12 bases from J, with 13 bases in between. In nucleotides, the CDR3 is TGTGCCAGCAGCCAACTGGGGGGCGCCCCTTTCTTT. It encodes CASSQLGGAPFF.

As DNA, the CDR3 is TGTGCCAGCTCAAACAGGGCCACAGATACGCAGTATTTT. It is translated as CASSNRATDTQYF. This chain uses TRBV18 with TRBJ2-3, with a tentative D call TRBD1 (6 bases). The germline V gene has CDR1 KGHSH and CDR2 LQKENI. V lost 5 bases, J lost 2 bases, and 8 bases lay in between. This CDR3 has 13 amino acids.

This rearrangement joins TRBV11-3 to TRBJ1-1; 7 bases agree with TRBD1. The germline CDR1 and CDR2 sequences are SGHNT and YENEEA. Germline trimming cut 2 bases from V and 3 bases from J; bases unmatched to any gene: 6. CDR3 length: 15 residues. The CDR3: CASSLSNRGDTEAFF. CDR3 coding DNA: TGTGCCAGCAGCTTATCCAACAGGGGAGACACTGAAGCTTTCTTT. Full variable domain (rest looked up from reference TRBV11-3 and TRBJ1-1): EAGVVQSPRYKIIEKKQPVAFWCNPISGHNTLYWYLQNLGQGPELLIRYENEEAVDDSQLPKDRFSAERLKGVDSTLKIQPAELGDSAVYLCASSLSNRGDTEAFFGQGTRLTVV.

The CDR3, as DNA: TGTGCCAGTAGTATCGGGGACAGGGAATCACCCCTCCACTTT. Its protein is CASSIGDRESPLHF. J is TRBJ1-6 and V is TRBV19, with 9 bases identical to TRBD1. Germline V lookup: CDR1 LNHDA, CDR2 SQIVND (reference sequence). V shed 3 bases, J shed 10 bases, and the junction held 4 bases outside the gene matches. The CDR3 sequence is 14 residues long. The whole variable domain, remainder taken from reference TRBV19 and TRBJ1-6, is DGGITQSPKYLFRKEGQNVTLSCEQNLNHDAMYWYRQDPGQGLRLIYYSQIVNDFQKGDIAEGYSVSREKKESFPLTVTSAQKNPTAFYLCASSIGDRESPLHFGNGTRLTVT.

This chain uses TRBV11-2 with TRBJ1-2; D is unresolved. Germline lookup yields CDR1 SGHAT and CDR2 FQNNGV. Deletions cut 2 bases from V and 7 bases from J, with 17 bases between. The CDR3 length is 15 residues. CDR3 loop: CASSLHLTGSSGYTF. In DNA, the CDR3 is TGTGCCAGCAGCTTACATCTGACGGGGAGTAGTGGCTACACCTTC.

The chain joins TRBV30 to TRBJ2-7, with D uncertain. CDR1 is GTSNPN and CDR2 is SVGIG in the germline V gene (reference sequence). The CDR3 loop spans 14 amino acids. Trimming left V 6 bases short and J 5 bases short, with 20 bases between. The chain's CDR3 is CACREVGRGDEQYF. As DNA, the CDR3 is TGTGCCTGCAGAGAGGTCGGGCGCGGTGACGAGCAGTACTTC.

This clone showed up just once. J is TRBJ1-1 and V is TRBV7-9; 8 bases match TRBD1. The CDR3 totals 19 residues. J lost 4 bases, V lost 3 bases, and 19 bases had no gene match. The germline V gene has CDR1 SEHNR and CDR2 FQNEAQ (reference sequence). The CDR3 protein is CASSFPSAVAGTGGTEAFF. For the CDR3, the DNA is TGTGCCAGCAGCTTTCCGTCCGCGGTTGCCGGGACAGGAGGCACTGAAGCTTTCTTT.

The chain carries TRBV19 and TRBJ1-2; 7 bases map to TRBD1. CDR1 is LNHDA and CDR2 is SQIVND in the germline V gene (reference sequence). This CDR3 comprises 14 residues. The ends lost 3 bases at V and 5 bases at J; junction bases unmatched: 6. CDR3 sequence reads: CASSIQGDPYGYTF. DNA for the CDR3: TGTGCCAGTAGTATTCAGGGGGATCCGTATGGCTACACCTTC. The full variable domain, in which reference TRBV19 and TRBJ1-2 provide the parts outside the CDR3, is DGGITQSPKYLFRKEGQNVTLSCEQNLNHDAMYWYRQDPGQGLRLIYYSQIVNDFQKGDIAEGYSVSREKKESFPLTVTSAQKNPTAFYLCASSIQGDPYGYTFGSGTRLTVV.

V and J are TRBV7-2 and TRBJ1-1; 7 bases are shared with TRBD1. Germline V gives CDR1 SGHTA, CDR2 FQGNSA. V gave up 4 bases and J gave up 0 bases; unmatched junction bases: 5. This CDR3 comprises 15 residues. This CDR3 is CASSSTGTMNTEAFF. In DNA form, the CDR3 reads TGTGCCAGCAGCTCGACAGGGACCATGAACACTGAAGCTTTCTTT.

In this sample, this clone turned up once. This rearrangement joins TRBV5-1 to TRBJ2-7; maybe TRBD1 (5 bases). Trimming cost V 4 bases and J 1 base, with 12 bases left between them. Germline CDR1 is SGHRS and CDR2 is YFSETQ. There are 14 residues in the CDR3. The CDR3 DNA reads as TGCGCCAGCAGCCTTACAGGTGTTTCCTACGAGCAGTACTTC. It codes for CASSLTGVSYEQYF.

The chain combines TRBV19 with TRBJ2-7; weak D call: TRBD2 (5 bases). V was pared by 4 bases and J by 0 bases, with 13 bases between. From germline, CDR1 is LNHDA and CDR2 SQIVND (reference sequence). This CDR3 has 15 amino acids. This CDR3 is CASSRSGPSSYEQYF. CDR3 DNA: TGTGCCAGTAGTAGAAGCGGCCCGAGCTCCTACGAGCAGTACTTC.

The rearrangement links TRBV3-1 (or the pseudogene TRBV3-2) to TRBJ1-1, with TRBD1 as a possible D gene (6 bases). The CDR3 spans 12 residues. Germline loops: CDR1 LGHDT, CDR2 YNNKEL (reference sequence). V shed 4 bases and J shed 4 bases, with 7 bases lying between them. The DNA for the CDR3 is TGTGCCAGCAGCCGAGGGGGCACTGAAGCTTTCTTT. Protein product: CASSRGGTEAFF.

This chain joins TRBV11-2 and TRBJ2-7; D possibly corresponds to TRBD1 (6 bases). CDR3 size: 15 residues. Trimming took 4 bases from V and 2 from J, leaving 15 bases between them. The germline CDR1 and CDR2 sequences are SGHAT and FQNNGV. The CDR3 DNA is TGTGCCAGCAGCTCCGGTCGGACAGCGACCTACGAGCAGTACTTC. Protein: CASSSGRTATYEQYF.

CDR3 DNA sequence: TGTGCCAGCAGTTACTCGGGGGATACGCAGTATTTT. This translates into CASSYSGDTQYF. The chain uses TRBV6-6 and TRBJ2-3; D ambiguous. CDR3 length equals 12 residues. Germline-derived CDR1 and CDR2 are MNHNY and SVGAGI (reference sequence). V dropped 0 bases and J dropped 6 bases, with 4 bases sitting between them.

The V and J genes are TRBV11-2 and TRBJ2-7; D may be TRBD2 (6 bases). This CDR3 spans 16 amino acids. In germline, CDR1 is SGHAT, CDR2 FQNNGV. The V gene lost 5 bases and the J gene lost 1 base, with 18 bases spanning the gap. CDR3 bases: TGTGCCAGCAGCCCCGGGTGGCGGCGGGGATCCTACGAGCAGTACTTC. Protein: CASSPGWRRGSYEQYF.

This chain links TRBV5-6 with TRBJ1-6; the D is unclear. There are 16 residues in the CDR3. Germline values: CDR1 SGHDT, CDR2 YYEEEE. Trimming stripped 1 base from V and 0 bases from J, with 8 bases between. The CDR3 is CASSLHPSSYNSPLHF. DNA of the CDR3: TGTGCCAGCAGCTTGCATCCCAGCTCCTATAATTCACCCCTCCACTTT. Variable domain in full (rest from reference TRBV5-6 and TRBJ1-6): DAGVTQSPTHLIKTRGQQVTLRCSPKSGHDTVSWYQQALGQGPQFIFQYYEEEERQRGNFPDRFSGHQFPNYSSELNVNALLLGDSALYLCASSLHPSSYNSPLHFGNGTRLTVT.

The gene calls are TRBV6-5 and TRBJ2-7; 11 bases match TRBD1. This CDR3 has 16 residues. Germline V CDR1 and CDR2: MNHEY, SVGAGI. With 0 bases clipped from V and 6 bases from J, the junction kept 7 bases outside the gene matches. The CDR3 spells CASSYSPGQGVGEQYF. DNA of the CDR3: TGTGCCAGCAGTTACTCACCGGGACAGGGGGTTGGCGAGCAGTACTTC.

This clone was observed a single time. At one end the junction does not follow the germline gene, possibly because of a read error. The rearrangement links TRBV7-7 to TRBJ2-3, with D possibly being TRBD1 (6 bases). This CDR3 has 15 amino acids. The V gene's germline CDR1 is SSHAT and CDR2 FNYEAQ (reference sequence). The CDR3 DNA follows: TGTGCTAGCAGCCCCCGACAGGTGATCACAGATACGCAGTATTTT. It specifies CASSPRQVITDTQYF.

The CDR3 is CASSFPPKGSPLHF. DNA for the CDR3: TGTGCCAGCAGCTTCCCCCCCAAGGGCTCACCCCTCCACTTT. The chain uses TRBV7-2 and TRBJ1-6, with D unresolved. Germline lookup yields CDR1 SGHTA and CDR2 FQGNSA. V was cut by 3 bases and J by 10 bases, with 13 bases left in between. The CDR3 has 14 residues.